This TCR beta chain is drawn from a study of T cell repertoires and HLA-DP antigens. About the research overall: A couple of male donors and one female donor spanned ages 18-to-29 through 60-to-69. Sorted CD137+CD4+ samples averaged approximately 0.2 ug DNA; pre-culture CD4+ samples, approximately 1,200 ng.

Untouched CD4+ T cells were bead-isolated at approximately 98% purity. CDR1 is ENHRY and CDR2 is SYGVKD in the germline V gene. The CDR3 is made up of 14 amino acids. The V end lost 4 bases, the J end lost 9 bases, and 19 bases lay between the germline ends. About this clone itself: Its antigen is unidentified.

Assay: immunoSEQ multiplex PCR; the TCRdb copy retains only in-frame clones and omits some. The data show 90,000 to 130,000 clones, about 91% seen once. Study-wide points: Clones undetected before culture averaged approximately 34% against one allele and 50% to 55% against the other.

This chain connects TRBV10-3 to TRBJ2-7; a possible D gene is TRBD1 (7 bases). The source of this sequence is a woman in her late teens or twenties in good health and CMV-seronegative. The sequenced material came from CD4+ T cells from PBMCs. This chain's CDR3 is CAISAGPGGLGQYV. The DNA of the CDR3 is TGTGCCATCAGTGCCGGCCCAGGGGGGTTGGGGCAGTACGTC.